This record concerns one TCR beta chain sequence. Its antigen is still unknown. This sample was included in a study of naive and memory T cell subsets. Regarding the study as a whole: TCR transcript changes with activation or differentiation may affect this RNA method.

Germline V gene data show CDR1 as MDHEN and CDR2 as SYDVKM. With 7 bases clipped from V and 2 bases from J, the junction kept 3 bases outside the gene matches. The CDR3 runs 14 residues. An oligonucleotide containing a UMI was ligated to the 3' end of TCR cDNA. Amplification of ligated cDNA took four PCR rounds with SP2 and nested alpha and beta constant primers. Each CDR3 protein gets one entry after TCRdb re-called the UMI-ligation and nested PCR reads with MiXCR. The sample carries over 20,000 distinct CDR3 sequences, 5% to 5.5% recorded once. Sequencing used blood. The receptor comes from an adult in good health. The V call is TRBV28, the J call TRBJ1-5; 9 bases agree with TRBD1. In DNA, the CDR3 is TGTGCCAGCACACGGACAGGGGGCAATCAGCCCCAGCATTTT. Its translation: CASTRTGGNQPQHF.